A single sample gave rise to the 13 T cell receptor beta chains below, sequenced in a study of T cell clonotyping in hematopoietic cell transplantation listed by TCRdb under 2021. According to the study, the label for this sample's time point signals: recipient sample about 28 days before transplant, after cytoreduction. Receptor libraries were prepared by the immunoSEQ multiplex PCR assay. The immuneACCESS repertoire file appears here via TCRdb, limited to in-frame rearrangements. These files lack a portion of the clones; in checked studies, under half of the deficit traces to unresolved V genes, and the cause of the others is not known. Recorded for this sample are several thousand clones; roughly 84% of them occurred a single time. 25% to 35% of the sample is in the top ten clones. The source material was peripheral blood mononuclear cells, sampled before stem cell transplant. These receptors were obtained from a woman aged 55-69 years with acute myeloid leukemia. Some clones in this sample may be carry-over from other donors' samples.

The chain employs TRBV5-5 and TRBJ2-5; possibly TRBD2 for D (6 bases). Trimming cost V 5 bases and J 4 bases, with 21 bases left between them. The CDR3 is made up of 16 amino acids. Germline assignment: CDR1 SGHKS and CDR2 YYEKEE (reference sequence). The CDR3, as DNA: TGTGCCAGCAGTCAACAGACTAGAGGGGTTTTAGAGACCCAGTACTTC. Its translation is CASSQQTRGVLETQYF.

V and J are TRBV6-6 and TRBJ2-3; 12 bases are shared with TRBD1. The germline gives CDR1 MNHNY, CDR2 SVGAGI (reference sequence). The CDR3 totals 13 residues. The junction had 3 bases not matched to a gene; V was cut back by 8 bases and J by 6 bases. The CDR3 is CASWDRGPDTQYF. For the CDR3, the DNA is TGTGCCAGCTGGGACAGGGGGCCCGATACGCAGTATTTT.

V is TRBV25-1 and J is TRBJ1-1; D remains ambiguous. Looked up from germline, CDR1 is MGHDK and CDR2 is SYGVNS. V lost 4 bases and J 8 bases, leaving 20 bases between the germline ends. The length of the CDR3 is 15 residues. The CDR3 bases are TGTGCCAGCAGTGTCTGGGTGACACTACTCATCGAAGCTTTCTTT. This encodes CASSVWVTLLIEAFF.

The chain has TRBV7-8 and TRBJ2-1, with TRBD1 as a possible D gene (5 bases). Between the trimmed V and J ends, which lost 5 bases and 4 bases, there was a span of 30 bases. Germline V gives CDR1 SGHVS, CDR2 FQNEAQ. This CDR3 has 20 amino acids. CDR3 residues: CASSTRVYVGRHLNYNEQFF. The DNA of the CDR3 is TGTGCCAGCAGCACACGTGTGTATGTGGGGCGGCACTTAAATTACAATGAGCAGTTCTTC.

V gene TRBV6-5 combines with J gene TRBJ2-1, with 7 bases that match TRBD2. The CDR3 spans 15 residues. Per germline, CDR1 MNHEY and CDR2 SVGAGI. V was clipped by 7 bases and J by 2 bases; unmatched bases: 8. CDR3 in DNA: TGTGCCAGCACTGGGGCGGGAGTCCCCTACAATGAGCAGTTCTTC. This codes for CASTGAGVPYNEQFF.

J is TRBJ1-2 and V is TRBV28; D is ambiguous. Trimming removed 2 bases from V and 3 bases from J, with 10 bases in between. Germline V gene data show CDR1 as MDHEN and CDR2 as SYDVKM. The CDR3 is 14 residues long. CDR3 sequence: CASSLLSGDYGYTF. In DNA form, the CDR3 reads TGTGCCAGCAGTTTACTTTCGGGAGACTATGGCTACACCTTC.

This chain uses TRBV7-6 with TRBJ1-1; no reliable D call. The V gene's germline CDR1 is SGHVS and CDR2 FNYEAQ. The CDR3 sequence is 11 residues long. V lost 1 base, J lost 9 bases, and 6 bases lay in between. CDR3 nucleotides: TGTGCCAGCAGCTTAGTTTATAAAGCTTTCTTT. Amino acid sequence: CASSLVYKAFF.

The V call is TRBV5-6, the J call TRBJ1-3; possible D gene TRBD1, 5 bases. The germline gives CDR1 SGHDT, CDR2 YYEEEE. V lost 2 bases, J lost 7 bases, and 13 bases lay in between. There are 14 residues in the CDR3. CDR3 sequence (DNA): TGTGCCAGCAGCTTCGGGGGATTCCAGAACACCATATATTTT. It codes for CASSFGGFQNTIYF.

This clone showed up just once. This rearrangement joins TRBV19 to TRBJ2-2, with 9 bases aligning to TRBD1. The CDR3 is 14 residues long. Germline CDR1 reads LNHDA; CDR2 reads SQIVND (reference sequence). V shed 8 bases and J 6 bases; nucleotides not matched to a gene: 7. The CDR3 DNA reads TGTGCCAGTGACCCCGGGACAGGGCCCGGGGAGCTGTTTTTT. Its translation: CASDPGTGPGELFF.

The chain links TRBV6-5 to TRBJ1-3; D is undetermined. The CDR3 length is 16 residues. Germline values: CDR1 MNHEY, CDR2 SVGAGI. The V and J ends lost 4 bases and 0 bases respectively, with 13 bases between them. The chain's CDR3 is CASSSPRPTSGNTIYF. The CDR3 coding sequence is TGTGCCAGCAGTTCCCCGCGTCCCACCTCTGGAAACACCATATATTTT.

The V and J genes are TRBV6-4 and TRBJ2-1, with D maybe TRBD2 (5 bases). The CDR3 runs 13 residues. The germline CDR1 and CDR2 sequences are MRHNA and SNTAGT. The V gene lost 3 bases and the J gene lost 5 bases, with 8 bases spanning the gap. The CDR3: CASSETTHNEQFF. The CDR3 DNA is TGTGCCAGCAGTGAGACTACCCACAATGAGCAGTTCTTC.

Here the CDR3 DNA reads TGTGCCAGCTGGGAGAGCGGGACAGTCCTCGAGCAGTACTTC. Translation gives CASWESGTVLEQYF. The chain combines TRBV27 with TRBJ2-7, with D perhaps assigned TRBD1 or TRBD2 (7 bases each). V lost 8 bases, J lost 6 bases, and 20 bases lay in between. This CDR3 has 14 amino acids. Germline values: CDR1 MNHEY, CDR2 SMNVEV (reference sequence).

V and J are TRBV7-6 and TRBJ1-4; 11 bases line up with TRBD1. The length of the CDR3 is 17 residues. J lost 8 bases, V lost 2 bases, and 10 bases had no gene match. Germline loops: CDR1 SGHVS, CDR2 FNYEAQ. The CDR3 coding sequence is TGTGCCAGCAGCTTAAGGACAGGGGGCTCGGTGGGGGAAAAACTGTTTTTT. Amino acid sequence: CASSLRTGGSVGEKLFF.